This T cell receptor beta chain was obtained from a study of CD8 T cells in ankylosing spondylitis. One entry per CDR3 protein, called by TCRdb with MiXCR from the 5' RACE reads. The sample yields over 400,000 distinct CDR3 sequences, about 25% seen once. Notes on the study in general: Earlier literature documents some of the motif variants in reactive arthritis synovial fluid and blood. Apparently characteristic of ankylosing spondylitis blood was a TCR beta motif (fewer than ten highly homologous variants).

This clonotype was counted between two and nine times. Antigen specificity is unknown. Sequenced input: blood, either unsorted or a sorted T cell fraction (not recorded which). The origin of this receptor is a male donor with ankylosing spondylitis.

CDR3 DNA: TGTGCCAGCAGCTTACCGTCGGTCGATGAGCAGTTCTTC. This gives the protein CASSLPSVDEQFF. The chain recombines TRBV7-2 with TRBJ2-1; D remains ambiguous. Trimming pared 2 bases from V and 8 bases from J, leaving 10 bases between. The CDR3 loop spans 13 amino acids. The germline CDR1 and CDR2 sequences are SGHTA and FQGNSA.